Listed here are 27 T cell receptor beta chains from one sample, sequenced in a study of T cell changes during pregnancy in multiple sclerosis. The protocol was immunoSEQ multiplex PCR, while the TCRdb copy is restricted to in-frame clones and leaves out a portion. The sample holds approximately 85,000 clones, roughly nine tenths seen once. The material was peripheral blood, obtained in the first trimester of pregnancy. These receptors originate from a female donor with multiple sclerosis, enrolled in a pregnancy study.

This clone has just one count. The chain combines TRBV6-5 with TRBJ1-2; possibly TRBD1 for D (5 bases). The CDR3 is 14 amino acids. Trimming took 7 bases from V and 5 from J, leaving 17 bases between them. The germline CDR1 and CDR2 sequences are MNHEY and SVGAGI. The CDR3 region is CASTDGFREYGYTF. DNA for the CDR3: TGTGCCAGCACCGACGGGTTCAGGGAATATGGCTACACCTTC.

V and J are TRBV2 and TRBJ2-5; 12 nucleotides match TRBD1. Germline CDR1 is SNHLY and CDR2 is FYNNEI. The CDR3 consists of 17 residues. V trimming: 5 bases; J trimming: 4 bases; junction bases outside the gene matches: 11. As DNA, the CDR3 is TGTGCCAGCAGTCCAGTGGGACAGGGGGCGCCTGGAGAGACCCAGTACTTC. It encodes CASSPVGQGAPGETQYF.

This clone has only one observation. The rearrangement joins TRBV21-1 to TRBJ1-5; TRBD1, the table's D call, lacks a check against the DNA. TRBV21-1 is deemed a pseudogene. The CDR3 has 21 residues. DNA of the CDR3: TGTGCCAGCAGCAATAGGACAGGGGAAATGAGGTGTGGTGAGTTGAGACAGCCCCAGCATTTT. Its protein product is CASSNRTGEMRCGELRQPQHF.

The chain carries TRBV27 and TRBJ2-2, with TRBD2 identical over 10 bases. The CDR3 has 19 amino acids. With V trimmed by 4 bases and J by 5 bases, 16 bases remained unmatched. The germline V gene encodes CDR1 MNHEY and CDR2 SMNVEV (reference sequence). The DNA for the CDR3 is TGTGCCAGCAGTTCAAGGGGGCTAGCGGGGGCCCGTTTAACCGGGGAGCTGTTTTTT. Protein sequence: CASSSRGLAGARLTGELFF.

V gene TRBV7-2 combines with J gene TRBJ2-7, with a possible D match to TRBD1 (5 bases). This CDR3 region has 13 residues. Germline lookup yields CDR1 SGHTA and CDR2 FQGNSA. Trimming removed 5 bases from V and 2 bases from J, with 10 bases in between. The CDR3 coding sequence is TGTGCCAGCAGCAGGGGTGTCGCCTACGAGCAGTACTTC. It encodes CASSRGVAYEQYF.

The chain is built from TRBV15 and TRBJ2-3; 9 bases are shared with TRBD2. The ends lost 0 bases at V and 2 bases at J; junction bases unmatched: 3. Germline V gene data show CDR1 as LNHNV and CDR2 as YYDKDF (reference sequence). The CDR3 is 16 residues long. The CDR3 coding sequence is TGTGCCACCAGCAGAGAACTAGCGGGCGTCACAGATACGCAGTATTTT. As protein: CATSRELAGVTDTQYF.

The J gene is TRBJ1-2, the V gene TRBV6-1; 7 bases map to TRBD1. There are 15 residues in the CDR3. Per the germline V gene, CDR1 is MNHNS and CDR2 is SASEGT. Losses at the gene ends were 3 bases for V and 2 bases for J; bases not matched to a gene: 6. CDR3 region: CASSDPGQQNYGYTF. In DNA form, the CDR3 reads TGTGCCAGCAGTGACCCGGGACAGCAGAACTATGGCTACACCTTC.

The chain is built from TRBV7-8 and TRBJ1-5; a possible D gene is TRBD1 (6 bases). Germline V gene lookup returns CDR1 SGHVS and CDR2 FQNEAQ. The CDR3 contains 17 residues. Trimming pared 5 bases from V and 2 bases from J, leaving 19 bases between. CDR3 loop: CASSPINRVGGNQPQHF. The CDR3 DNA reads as TGTGCCAGCAGCCCAATCAACAGGGTGGGTGGCAATCAGCCCCAGCATTTT.

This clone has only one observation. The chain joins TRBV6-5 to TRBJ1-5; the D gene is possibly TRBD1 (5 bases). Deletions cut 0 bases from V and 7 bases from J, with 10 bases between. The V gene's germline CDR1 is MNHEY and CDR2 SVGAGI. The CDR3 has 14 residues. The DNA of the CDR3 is TGTGCCAGCAGTTACTCGCCAGGGTCCCAGCCCCAGCATTTT. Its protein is CASSYSPGSQPQHF.

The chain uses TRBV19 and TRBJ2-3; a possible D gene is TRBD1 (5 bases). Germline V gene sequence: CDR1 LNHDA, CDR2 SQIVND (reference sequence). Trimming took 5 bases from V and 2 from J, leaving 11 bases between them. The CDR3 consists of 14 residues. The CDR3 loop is CASSGRAITDTQYF. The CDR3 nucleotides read TGTGCCAGTAGTGGCAGGGCGATCACAGATACGCAGTATTTT.

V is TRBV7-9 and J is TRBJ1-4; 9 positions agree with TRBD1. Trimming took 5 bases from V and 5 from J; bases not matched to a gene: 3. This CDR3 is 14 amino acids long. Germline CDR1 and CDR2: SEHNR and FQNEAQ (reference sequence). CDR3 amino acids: CASSVGQGNEKLFF. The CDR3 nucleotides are TGTGCCAGCAGCGTGGGACAGGGCAATGAAAAACTGTTTTTT.

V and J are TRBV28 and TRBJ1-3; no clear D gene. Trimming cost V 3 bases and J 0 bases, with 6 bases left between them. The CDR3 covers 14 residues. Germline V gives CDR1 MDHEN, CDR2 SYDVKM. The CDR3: CASSFSLSGNTIYF. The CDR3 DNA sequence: TGTGCCAGCAGTTTCTCACTCTCTGGAAACACCATATATTTT.

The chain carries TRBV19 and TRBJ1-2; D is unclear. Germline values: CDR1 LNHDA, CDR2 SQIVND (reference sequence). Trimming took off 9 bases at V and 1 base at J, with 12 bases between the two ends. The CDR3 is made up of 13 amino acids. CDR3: CASLDGNNYGYTF. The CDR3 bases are TGTGCCAGCCTCGACGGGAATAACTATGGCTACACCTTC.

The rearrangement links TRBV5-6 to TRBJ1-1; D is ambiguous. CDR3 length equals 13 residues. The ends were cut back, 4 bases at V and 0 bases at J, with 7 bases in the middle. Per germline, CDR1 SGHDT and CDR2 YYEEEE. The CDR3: CASSPPMNTEAFF. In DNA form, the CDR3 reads TGTGCCAGCAGCCCGCCTATGAACACTGAAGCTTTCTTT.

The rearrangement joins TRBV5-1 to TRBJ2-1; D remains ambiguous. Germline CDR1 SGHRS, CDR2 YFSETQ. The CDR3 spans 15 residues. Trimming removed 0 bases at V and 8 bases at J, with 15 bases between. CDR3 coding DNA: TGCGCCAGCAGCTTGGACACCCGCCGTGAGGATGAGCAGTTCTTC. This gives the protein CASSLDTRREDEQFF.

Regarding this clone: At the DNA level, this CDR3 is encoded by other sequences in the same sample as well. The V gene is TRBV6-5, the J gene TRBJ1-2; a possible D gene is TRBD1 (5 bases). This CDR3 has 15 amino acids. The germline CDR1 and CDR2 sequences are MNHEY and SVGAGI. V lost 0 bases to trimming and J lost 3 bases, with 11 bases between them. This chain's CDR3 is CASSYSPWGDYGYTF. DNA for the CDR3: TGTGCCAGCAGTTACTCTCCCTGGGGGGACTATGGCTACACCTTC.

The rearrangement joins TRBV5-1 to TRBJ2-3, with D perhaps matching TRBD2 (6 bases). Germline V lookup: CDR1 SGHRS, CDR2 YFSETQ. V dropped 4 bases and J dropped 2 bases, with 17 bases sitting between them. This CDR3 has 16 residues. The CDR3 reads CASSPGWREDTDTQYF. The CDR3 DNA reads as TGCGCCAGCAGCCCCGGGTGGAGGGAAGACACAGATACGCAGTATTTT.

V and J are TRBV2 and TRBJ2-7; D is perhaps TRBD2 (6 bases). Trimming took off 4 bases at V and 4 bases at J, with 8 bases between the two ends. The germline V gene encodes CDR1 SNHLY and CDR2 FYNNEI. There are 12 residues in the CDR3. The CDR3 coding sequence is TGTGCCAGCAGTGCGGGAGAATACGAGCAGTACTTC. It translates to CASSAGEYEQYF.

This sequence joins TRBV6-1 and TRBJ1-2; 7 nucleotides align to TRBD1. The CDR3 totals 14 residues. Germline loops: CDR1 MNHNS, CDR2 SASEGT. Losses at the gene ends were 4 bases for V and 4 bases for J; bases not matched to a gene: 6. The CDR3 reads CASSGQGLLYGYTF. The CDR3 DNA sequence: TGTGCCAGCAGTGGACAGGGACTGCTCTATGGCTACACCTTC.

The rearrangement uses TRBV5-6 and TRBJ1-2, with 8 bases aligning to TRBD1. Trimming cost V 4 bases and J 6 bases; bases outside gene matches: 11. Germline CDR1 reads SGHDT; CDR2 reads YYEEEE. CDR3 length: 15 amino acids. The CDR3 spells CASSAPGQVGNGYTF. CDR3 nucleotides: TGTGCCAGCAGCGCGCCGGGACAGGTTGGGAATGGCTACACCTTC.

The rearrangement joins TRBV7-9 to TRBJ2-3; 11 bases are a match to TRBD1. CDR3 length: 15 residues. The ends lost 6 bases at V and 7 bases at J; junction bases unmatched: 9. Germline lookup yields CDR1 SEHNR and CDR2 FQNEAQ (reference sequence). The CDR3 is CASRSTGTGGNTQYF. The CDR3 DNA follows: TGTGCCAGCAGATCCACCGGGACAGGGGGAAATACGCAGTATTTT.

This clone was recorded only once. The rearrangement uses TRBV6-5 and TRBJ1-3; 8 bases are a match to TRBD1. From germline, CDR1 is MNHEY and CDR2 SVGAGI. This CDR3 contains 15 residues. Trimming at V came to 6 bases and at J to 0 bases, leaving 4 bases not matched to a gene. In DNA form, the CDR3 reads TGTGCCAGCAGCGAGACAGGGGACTCTGGAAACACCATATATTTT. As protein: CASSETGDSGNTIYF.

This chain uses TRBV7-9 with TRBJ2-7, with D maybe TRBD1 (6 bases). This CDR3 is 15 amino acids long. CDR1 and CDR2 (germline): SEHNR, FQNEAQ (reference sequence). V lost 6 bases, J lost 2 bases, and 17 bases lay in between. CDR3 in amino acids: CASSHVWDTPYEQYF. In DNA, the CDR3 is TGTGCCAGCAGTCATGTTTGGGACACTCCCTACGAGCAGTACTTC.

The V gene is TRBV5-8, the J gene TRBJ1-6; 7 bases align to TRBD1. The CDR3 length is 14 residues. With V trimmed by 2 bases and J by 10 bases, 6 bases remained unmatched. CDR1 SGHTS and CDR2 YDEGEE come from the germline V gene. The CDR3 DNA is TGTGCCAGCAGCTTAGGGGGCGGTGAATCACCCCTCCACTTT. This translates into CASSLGGGESPLHF.

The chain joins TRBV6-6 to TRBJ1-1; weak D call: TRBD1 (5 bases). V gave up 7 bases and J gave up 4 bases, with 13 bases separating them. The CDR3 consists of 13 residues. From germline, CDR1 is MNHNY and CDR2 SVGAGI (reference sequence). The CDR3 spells CASTKTVITEAFF. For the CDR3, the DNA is TGTGCCAGCACCAAGACAGTTATCACTGAAGCTTTCTTT.

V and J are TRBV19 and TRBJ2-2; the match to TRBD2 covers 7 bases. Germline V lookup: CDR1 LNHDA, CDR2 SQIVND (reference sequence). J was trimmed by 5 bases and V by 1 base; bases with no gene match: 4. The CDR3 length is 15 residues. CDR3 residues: CASSIGWGGTGELFF. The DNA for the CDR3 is TGTGCCAGTAGTATAGGTTGGGGGGGAACCGGGGAGCTGTTTTTT. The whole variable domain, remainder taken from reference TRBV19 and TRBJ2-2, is DGGITQSPKYLFRKEGQNVTLSCEQNLNHDAMYWYRQDPGQGLRLIYYSQIVNDFQKGDIAEGYSVSREKKESFPLTVTSAQKNPTAFYLCASSIGWGGTGELFFGEGSRLTVL.

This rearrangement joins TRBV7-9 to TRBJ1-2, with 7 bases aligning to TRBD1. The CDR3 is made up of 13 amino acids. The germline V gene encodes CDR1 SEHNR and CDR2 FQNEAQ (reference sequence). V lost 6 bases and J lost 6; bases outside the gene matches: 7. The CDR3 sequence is CASRTGDLNGYTF. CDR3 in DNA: TGTGCCAGCAGAACAGGGGACCTTAATGGCTACACCTTC.